A single sample gave rise to the 27 T cell receptor beta chains below, sequenced in a study of blood T cell repertoires in COVID-19. Using immunoSEQ multiplex PCR, the repertoire was profiled, and TCRdb retains in-frame clones only, with some absent. The table includes roughly 280,000 clones, 88% detected once. The material sequenced was peripheral blood. The receptors derive from a woman aged 25 to 39 with COVID-19, enrolled during active disease.

The chain combines TRBV6-2 or TRBV6-3 with TRBJ2-7; 10 bases map to TRBD2. This CDR3 spans 15 amino acids. The V and J ends lost 5 bases and 3 bases, in that order; junction bases with no gene match: 7. CDR1 is MNHEY and CDR2 is SVGEGT in the germline V gene. Here the CDR3 reads CASSRLTSGHYEQYF. In nucleotides, the CDR3 is TGTGCCAGCAGTCGCTTGACTAGCGGGCACTACGAGCAGTACTTC.

The rearrangement uses TRBV4-2 and TRBJ1-2; 7 bases map to TRBD1. This CDR3 has 15 amino acids. Germline trimming cut 1 base from V and 8 bases from J; bases unmatched to any gene: 10. Germline V gene data show CDR1 as LGHNA and CDR2 as YNFKEQ. The CDR3 here is CASSQVNRGIGGYTF. CDR3 nucleotides: TGTGCCAGCAGCCAAGTCAACAGGGGAATTGGAGGCTACACCTTC.

This chain uses TRBV28 with TRBJ2-7; D is undetermined. This CDR3 contains 13 residues. Trimming pared 6 bases from V and 0 bases from J, leaving 9 bases between. Germline loops: CDR1 MDHEN, CDR2 SYDVKM. CDR3 nucleotides: TGTGCCAGCAGCAGGCACTTCTCCTACGAGCAGTACTTC. It yields the protein CASSRHFSYEQYF.

The gene calls are TRBV27 and TRBJ2-7; D perhaps matches TRBD1 (5 bases). The germline V and J ends were trimmed by 8 bases and 6 bases, with 20 bases remaining between them. Germline V gives CDR1 MNHEY, CDR2 SMNVEV (reference sequence). CDR3 length: 14 residues. The CDR3: CASGPTEGELEQYF. The CDR3 DNA is TGTGCCAGCGGACCGACTGAAGGGGAACTCGAGCAGTACTTC.

This clone appeared once. The J gene is TRBJ2-7, the V gene TRBV5-6; D possibly corresponds to TRBD1 (5 bases). The germline V gene has CDR1 SGHDT and CDR2 YYEEEE. This CDR3 region has 13 residues. With 4 bases removed from V and 11 bases from J, the gap between germline ends came to 19 bases. CDR3 sequence reads: CASSRWPSLREYF. In DNA, the CDR3 is TGTGCCAGCAGCCGTTGGCCCTCCCTCAGGGAGTACTTC.

The chain has TRBV7-9 and TRBJ2-7; 12 positions match TRBD2. The CDR3 consists of 17 residues. The trim removed 1 base at V and 0 bases at J, leaving 4 bases unmatched. CDR1 and CDR2 from the germline V gene are SEHNR and FQNEAQ (reference sequence). DNA of the CDR3: TGTGCCAGCAGCTTAGGGGGACTAGCGGGCCTCTCCTACGAGCAGTACTTC. It codes for CASSLGGLAGLSYEQYF.

In DNA form, the CDR3 reads TGTGCCGGGTGGACAGGGGGAGAGACCCAGTACTTC. Its translation is CAGWTGGETQYF. The rearrangement uses TRBV30 and TRBJ2-5, with 10 bases lining up with TRBD1. Losses at the gene ends were 8 bases for V and 4 bases for J; bases not matched to a gene: 4. Germline V lookup: CDR1 GTSNPN, CDR2 SVGIG (reference sequence). CDR3 size: 12 residues.

The V and J genes are TRBV5-4 and TRBJ2-1; 9 bases line up with TRBD2. The length of the CDR3 is 14 residues. The germline gives CDR1 SGHNT, CDR2 YYREEE (reference sequence). J lost 5 bases, V lost 5 bases, and 5 bases had no gene match. The CDR3 coding sequence is TGTGCCAGCAGTAGACTAGCGGTGGACAATGAGCAGTTCTTC. Encoded protein: CASSRLAVDNEQFF. The full variable domain, its missing parts supplied by reference TRBV5-4 and TRBJ2-1, is ETGVTQSPTHLIKTRGQQVTLRCSSQSGHNTVSWYQQALGQGPQFIFQYYREEENGRGNFPPRFSGLQFPNYSSELNVNALELDDSALYLCASSRLAVDNEQFFGPGTRLTVL.

The chain links TRBV28 to TRBJ1-2; 8 positions agree with TRBD1. This CDR3 spans 12 amino acids. Germline CDR1 reads MDHEN; CDR2 reads SYDVKM. The ends lost 6 bases at V and 8 bases at J; junction bases unmatched: 5. The CDR3 sequence is CASRTGQAGYTF. The CDR3, as DNA: TGTGCCAGCAGGACGGGACAGGCGGGCTACACCTTC.

As concerns this clone: The same CDR3 arises from other DNA sequences in this sample as well. The chain recombines TRBV2 with TRBJ2-7; 7 nucleotides align to TRBD1. CDR1 and CDR2 (germline): SNHLY, FYNNEI. The CDR3 length is 13 residues. V shed 6 bases and J 4 bases; nucleotides not matched to a gene: 6. Here the CDR3 reads CASRRQGYYEQYF. The CDR3 DNA reads as TGTGCCAGCAGGCGACAGGGATATTACGAGCAGTACTTC.

This sequence joins TRBV28 and TRBJ1-1; tentatively, D is TRBD1 (6 bases). V was cut by 0 bases and J by 4 bases, with 6 bases left in between. The CDR3 loop spans 13 amino acids. The germline gives CDR1 MDHEN, CDR2 SYDVKM. The CDR3 is CASSLWTGTEAFF. The CDR3, as DNA: TGTGCCAGCAGTTTATGGACAGGCACTGAAGCTTTCTTT.

The genes are TRBV4-2 and TRBJ1-1; the match to TRBD1 covers 9 bases. Germline V gene data show CDR1 as LGHNA and CDR2 as YNFKEQ. The CDR3 covers 16 residues. Unmatched junction bases numbered 9, after V lost 3 bases and J lost 4 bases. The CDR3 spells CASSQGGDRVATEAFF. The CDR3, as DNA: TGTGCCAGCAGCCAGGGGGGGGACAGGGTGGCCACTGAAGCTTTCTTT.

A single count supports this clone. The chain carries TRBV6-5 and TRBJ2-7, with D possibly matching TRBD1 (5 bases). Germline CDR1 MNHEY, CDR2 SVGAGI. V lost 5 bases and J lost 2, with 7 bases in between. The CDR3 runs 12 residues. The CDR3 is CASSRTPYEQYF. In DNA form, the CDR3 reads TGTGCCAGCAGTAGGACACCCTACGAGCAGTACTTC.

The genes are TRBV2 and TRBJ1-4; no reliable D call. The germline CDR1 and CDR2 sequences are SNHLY and FYNNEI. The CDR3 totals 16 residues. Trimming stripped 5 bases from V and 5 bases from J, with 18 bases between. CDR3 nucleotides: TGTGCCAGCAGTTCTGGGCTTTGGGCGGGAAATGAAAAACTGTTTTTT. This codes for CASSSGLWAGNEKLFF.

The chain employs TRBV28 and TRBJ2-3, with 13 positions matching TRBD2. Per the germline V gene, CDR1 is MDHEN and CDR2 is SYDVKM. Losses at the gene ends were 5 bases for V and 1 base for J; bases not matched to a gene: 12. This CDR3 spans 19 amino acids. The CDR3 DNA reads TGTGCCAGCAGTCCGCACGGACTAGCGGGAGCCCGGGGCACAGATACGCAGTATTTT. Its protein product is CASSPHGLAGARGTDTQYF.

Turning to this clone: The sample holds other DNA sequences that translate to the same CDR3. This rearrangement joins TRBV27 to TRBJ2-2; D gene unclear. In germline, CDR1 is MNHEY, CDR2 SMNVEV (reference sequence). Trimming pared 5 bases from V and 2 bases from J, leaving 6 bases between. The CDR3 is 13 residues long. The CDR3 loop is CASSPRNTGELFF. The CDR3 coding sequence is TGTGCCAGCAGTCCCAGAAACACCGGGGAGCTGTTTTTT.

The chain combines TRBV9 with TRBJ1-2; 7 bases match TRBD1. CDR3 length equals 13 residues. The V gene end was trimmed by 3 bases and the J gene end by 3 bases; junction bases not matched to a gene: 2. The germline gives CDR1 SGDLS, CDR2 YYNGEE. CDR3 nucleotide sequence: TGTGCCAGCAGCGAGGGGACAGACTATGGCTACACCTTC. It yields the protein CASSEGTDYGYTF.

The chain uses TRBV7-8 and TRBJ2-7; 10 positions agree with TRBD2. The CDR3 is made up of 17 amino acids. The ends lost 4 bases at V and 0 bases at J; junction bases unmatched: 9. Germline CDR1 and CDR2: SGHVS and FQNEAQ. CDR3 bases: TGTGCCAGCAGCTCCTCAACTAGCGGGGTAAGCTCCTACGAGCAGTACTTC. This translates into CASSSSTSGVSSYEQYF.

This clone was counted a single time. The rearrangement uses TRBV6-5 and TRBJ2-3, with D uncertain. V was pared by 7 bases and J by 0 bases, with 8 bases between. CDR1 and CDR2 (germline): MNHEY, SVGAGI. The CDR3 contains 13 residues. This CDR3 reads CASKKLSTDTQYF. The DNA for the CDR3 is TGTGCCAGCAAAAAGCTAAGCACAGATACGCAGTATTTT.

This clone was picked up one time. V gene TRBV7-2 combines with J gene TRBJ1-4, with 9 bases that match TRBD1. The V gene's germline CDR1 is SGHTA and CDR2 FQGNSA. The CDR3 is 14 amino acids. V lost 5 bases and J lost 7; bases outside the gene matches: 5. The CDR3 reads CASSQGQGGEKLFF. DNA for the CDR3: TGTGCCAGCAGCCAGGGACAGGGTGGTGAAAAACTGTTTTTT.

This chain uses TRBV6-5 with TRBJ2-7, with 9 bases matching TRBD1. After removal of 6 bases from V and 3 bases from J, the junction contained 9 bases not matched to a gene. CDR1 and CDR2 (germline): MNHEY, SVGAGI. CDR3 length equals 15 residues. CDR3 DNA sequence: TGTGCCAGCAGAAGGGACAGGGACCTTAGCTACGAGCAGTACTTC. Amino acid sequence: CASRRDRDLSYEQYF.

This clone was seen once. The chain uses TRBV7-9 and TRBJ2-7, with 7 positions matching TRBD2. Per germline, CDR1 SEHNR and CDR2 FQNEAQ (reference sequence). With 0 bases clipped from V and 1 base from J, the junction kept 6 bases outside the gene matches. The CDR3 runs 16 residues. The CDR3 loop is CASSLARASGSYEQYF. CDR3 in DNA: TGTGCCAGCAGCTTAGCGCGGGCTAGCGGTTCCTACGAGCAGTACTTC.

J is TRBJ1-2 and V is TRBV7-9; 8 bases map to TRBD1. The germline V gene has CDR1 SEHNR and CDR2 FQNEAQ (reference sequence). CDR3 length: 15 residues. The trim removed 4 bases at V and 3 bases at J, leaving 7 bases unmatched. The CDR3 region has the DNA TGTGCCAGCAGCTCAACACAGGGGGTCTACTATGGCTACACCTTC. Its translation is CASSSTQGVYYGYTF.

This clone was observed a handful of times. The V call is TRBV5-1, the J call TRBJ2-5; 10 nucleotides align to TRBD2. Trimming at V came to 3 bases and at J to 3 bases, leaving 5 bases not matched to a gene. The CDR3 loop spans 15 amino acids. Germline V CDR1 and CDR2: SGHRS, YFSETQ. The DNA for the CDR3 is TGCGCCAGCAGCTGGATGAGCGGGAGGGAAGAGACCCAGTACTTC. The encoded protein is CASSWMSGREETQYF. The variable domain in full, with the rest retrieved from reference TRBV5-1 and TRBJ2-5, is KAGVTQTPRYLIKTRGQQVTLSCSPISGHRSVSWYQQTPGQGLQFLFEYFSETQRNKGNFPGRFSGRQFSNSRSEMNVSTLELGDSALYLCASSWMSGREETQYFGPGTRLLVL.

The chain couples TRBV27 to TRBJ1-6; 7 bases are a match to TRBD1. Trimming at V came to 6 bases and at J to 5 bases, leaving 13 bases not matched to a gene. Germline V CDR1 and CDR2: MNHEY, SMNVEV (reference sequence). The CDR3 covers 17 residues. The CDR3 spells CASSLDDRDRHNSPLHF. In nucleotides, the CDR3 is TGTGCCAGCAGCCTGGACGACCGGGACAGACATAATTCACCCCTCCACTTT.

The chain has TRBV5-1 and TRBJ2-5, with TRBD2 matching 8 bases. The CDR3 is 15 amino acids. Germline V gene data show CDR1 as SGHRS and CDR2 as YFSETQ. V dropped 4 bases and J dropped 2; count of bases not matched to a gene: 7. CDR3 sequence (DNA): TGCGCCAGCAGCCTTACTAGCGGAGCTCAAGAGACCCAGTACTTC. This translates into CASSLTSGAQETQYF.

Turning to this clone: The junction does not match germline at one end; this may be a read error. The chain has TRBV4-3 and TRBJ1-2; 9 nucleotides align to TRBD1. Germline V CDR1 and CDR2: LGHNA, YSLEER. This CDR3 contains 13 residues. CDR3 residues: CPSSPQGAHGYTF. The CDR3, as DNA: TGCCCCAGCAGCCCACAGGGGGCGCATGGCTACACCTTC.